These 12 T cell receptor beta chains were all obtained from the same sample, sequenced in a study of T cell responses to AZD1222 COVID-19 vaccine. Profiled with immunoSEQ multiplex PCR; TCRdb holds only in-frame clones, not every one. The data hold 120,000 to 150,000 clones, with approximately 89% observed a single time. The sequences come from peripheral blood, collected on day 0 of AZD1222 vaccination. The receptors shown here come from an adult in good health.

The CDR3 DNA follows: TGTGCCAGTAGTTGGACCTCGGTCGGGGAGCAGTACTTC. Translated, it gives CASSWTSVGEQYF. V usage is TRBV19 and J usage is TRBJ2-7, with D unresolved. Trimming shortened V by 5 bases and J by 7 bases, and 15 bases separated the two germline ends. CDR1 and CDR2 (germline): LNHDA, SQIVND (reference sequence). The CDR3 length is 13 residues.

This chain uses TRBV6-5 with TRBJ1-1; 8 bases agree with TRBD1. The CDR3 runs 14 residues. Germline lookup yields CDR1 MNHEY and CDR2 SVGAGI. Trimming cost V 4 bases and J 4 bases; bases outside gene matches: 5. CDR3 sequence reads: CASSSGQALTEAFF. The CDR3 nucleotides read TGTGCCAGCAGTTCGGGACAGGCCCTCACTGAAGCTTTCTTT.

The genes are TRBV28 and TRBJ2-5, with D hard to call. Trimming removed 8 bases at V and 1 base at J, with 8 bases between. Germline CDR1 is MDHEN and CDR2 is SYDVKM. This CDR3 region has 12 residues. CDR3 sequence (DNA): TGTGCCAGCGGATCTGCCCAAGAGACCCAGTACTTC. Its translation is CASGSAQETQYF.

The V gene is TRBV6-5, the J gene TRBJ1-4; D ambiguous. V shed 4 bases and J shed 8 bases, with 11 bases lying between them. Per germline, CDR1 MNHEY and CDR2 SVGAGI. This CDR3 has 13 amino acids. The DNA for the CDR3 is TGTGCCAGCAGTTGGGCAGGTCGGGAAAAACTGTTTTTT. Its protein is CASSWAGREKLFF.

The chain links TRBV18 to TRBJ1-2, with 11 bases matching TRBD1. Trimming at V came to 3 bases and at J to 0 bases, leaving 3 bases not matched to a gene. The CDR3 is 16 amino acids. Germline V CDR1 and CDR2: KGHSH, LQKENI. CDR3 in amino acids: CASSPMGQGANYGYTF. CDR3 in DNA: TGTGCCAGCTCACCGATGGGACAGGGGGCTAACTATGGCTACACCTTC.

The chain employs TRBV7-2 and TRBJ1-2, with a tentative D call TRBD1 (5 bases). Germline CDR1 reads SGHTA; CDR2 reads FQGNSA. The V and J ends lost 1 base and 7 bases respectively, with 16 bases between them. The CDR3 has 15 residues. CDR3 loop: CASSLDLSRGVGYTF. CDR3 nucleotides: TGTGCCAGCAGCTTAGACCTGTCTCGGGGGGTTGGCTACACCTTC.

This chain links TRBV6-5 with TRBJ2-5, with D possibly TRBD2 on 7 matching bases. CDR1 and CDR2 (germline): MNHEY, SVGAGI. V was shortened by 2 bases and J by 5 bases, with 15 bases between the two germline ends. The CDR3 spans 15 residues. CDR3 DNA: TGTGCCAGCAGTTACATGGGGGGGGCCCGGGAGACCCAGTACTTC. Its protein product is CASSYMGGARETQYF.

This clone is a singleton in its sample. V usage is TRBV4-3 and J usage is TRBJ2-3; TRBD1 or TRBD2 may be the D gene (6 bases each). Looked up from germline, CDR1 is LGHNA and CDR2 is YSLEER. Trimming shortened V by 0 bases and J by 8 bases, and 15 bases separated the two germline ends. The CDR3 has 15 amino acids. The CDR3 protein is CASSQDGAGGGTQYF. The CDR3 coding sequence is TGCGCCAGCAGCCAAGATGGAGCCGGGGGCGGTACGCAGTATTTT.

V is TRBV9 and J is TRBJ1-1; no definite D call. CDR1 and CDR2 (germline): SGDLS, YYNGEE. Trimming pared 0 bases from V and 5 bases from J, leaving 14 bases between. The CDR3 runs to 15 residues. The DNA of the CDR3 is TGTGCCAGCAGCGTAGTGTCCGGGTATGGAACTGAAGCTTTCTTT. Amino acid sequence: CASSVVSGYGTEAFF.

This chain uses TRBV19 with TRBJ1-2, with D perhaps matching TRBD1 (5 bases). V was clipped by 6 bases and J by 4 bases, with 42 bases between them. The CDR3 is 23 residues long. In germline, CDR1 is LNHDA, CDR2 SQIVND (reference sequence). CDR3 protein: CASSPPNSGSRAIRVLRSYGYTF. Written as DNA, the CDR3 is TGTGCCAGTAGCCCCCCAAACTCAGGGAGCAGAGCCATTCGGGTCCTACGAAGCTATGGCTACACCTTC. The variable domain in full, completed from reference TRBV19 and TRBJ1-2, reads DGGITQSPKYLFRKEGQNVTLSCEQNLNHDAMYWYRQDPGQGLRLIYYSQIVNDFQKGDIAEGYSVSREKKESFPLTVTSAQKNPTAFYLCASSPPNSGSRAIRVLRSYGYTFGSGTRLTVV.

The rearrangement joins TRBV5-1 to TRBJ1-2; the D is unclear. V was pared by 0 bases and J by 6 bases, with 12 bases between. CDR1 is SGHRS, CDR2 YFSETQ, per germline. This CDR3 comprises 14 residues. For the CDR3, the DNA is TGCGCCAGCAGCTTGGGGGTAGCTTCTGATGGCTACACCTTC. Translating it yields CASSLGVASDGYTF.

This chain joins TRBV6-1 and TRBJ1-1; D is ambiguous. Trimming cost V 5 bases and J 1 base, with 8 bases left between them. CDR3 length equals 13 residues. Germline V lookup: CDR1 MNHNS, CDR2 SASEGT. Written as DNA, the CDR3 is TGTGCCAGCAGTCTCCACAGGAACACTGAAGCTTTCTTT. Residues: CASSLHRNTEAFF.